The 32 T cell receptor beta chains presented below share a single source sample, sequenced in a study of beta chain features in type 1 diabetes. The isolated RNA, all of it, was reverse transcribed, so expressed TCRB transcripts were what got sequenced. Profiling relied on immunoSEQ multiplex PCR, and the TCRdb table lists in-frame clones only, not all of them. The sample has roughly 400,000 clones, approximately 15% seen once. Source material: naive CD4+ T cells from blood. Receptors were obtained from a man aged 25-45 years in good health.

The chain links TRBV10-2 to TRBJ1-1; D is undetermined. CDR1 and CDR2 from the germline V gene are WSHSY and SAAADI. The CDR3 spans 10 residues. V dropped 11 bases and J dropped 5 bases, with 9 bases sitting between them. CDR3 sequence reads: CAQPETEAFF. For the CDR3, the DNA is TGCGCCCAGCCGGAGACTGAAGCTTTCTTT.

The rearrangement uses TRBV6-5 and TRBJ2-3, with TRBD1 matching 9 bases. The CDR3 runs 15 residues. Unmatched junction bases numbered 6, after V lost 4 bases and J lost 4 bases. Per the germline V gene, CDR1 is MNHEY and CDR2 is SVGAGI. CDR3 DNA sequence: TGTGCCAGCAGTTCGCCGGGACAGGGTCCAGATACGCAGTATTTT. This translates into CASSSPGQGPDTQYF.

The CDR3 loop is CATSRRTGPNTEAFF. The CDR3 nucleotides are TGTGCCACCAGCAGGAGGACAGGGCCAAACACTGAAGCTTTCTTT. This chain connects TRBV15 to TRBJ1-1, with TRBD1 identical over 8 bases. The CDR3 runs to 15 residues. The germline V gene encodes CDR1 LNHNV and CDR2 YYDKDF (reference sequence). Trimming at V came to 3 bases and at J to 2 bases, leaving 5 bases not matched to a gene.

The table lists this clone with a few counts. V usage is TRBV4-3 and J usage is TRBJ1-2; D is ambiguous. Germline V gives CDR1 LGHNA, CDR2 YSLEER. CDR3 length: 14 residues. With 1 base removed from V and 2 bases from J, the gap between germline ends came to 8 bases. CDR3 sequence reads: CASSQGAVNYGYTF. The CDR3 DNA is TGCGCCAGCAGCCAAGGTGCCGTGAACTATGGCTACACCTTC.

This chain links TRBV21-1 with TRBJ1-4; TRBD1, the table's D call, lacks a check against the DNA. TRBV21-1 is a listed pseudogene. This CDR3 spans 16 amino acids. The CDR3 DNA sequence: TGTGCCAGCAGCCCGGCCCCGGGACAGGGGTTGGAAAAACTGTTTTTT. This sequence encodes CASSPAPGQGLEKLFF.

This clone was seen more than once but under ten times. The chain employs TRBV15 and TRBJ2-1; TRBD2 aligns across 10 bases. CDR1 is LNHNV and CDR2 is YYDKDF in the germline V gene (reference sequence). The CDR3 contains 15 residues. The V gene end was trimmed by 8 bases and the J gene end by 0 bases; junction bases not matched to a gene: 4. The CDR3 protein is CATYSGGSSYNEQFF. In DNA form, the CDR3 reads TGTGCCACCTATAGCGGGGGGAGCTCCTACAATGAGCAGTTCTTC.

This clone was counted a few times. V gene TRBV5-1 combines with J gene TRBJ2-7, with D possibly being TRBD1 (6 bases). The CDR3 runs to 14 residues. CDR1 is SGHRS, CDR2 YFSETQ, per germline. V lost 0 bases, J lost 3 bases, and 10 bases lay in between. CDR3: CASSLEAGVYEQYF. CDR3 DNA sequence: TGCGCCAGCAGCTTGGAAGCAGGGGTCTACGAGCAGTACTTC.

The rearrangement links TRBV11-1 to TRBJ2-1, with 8 bases aligning to TRBD2. Germline assignment: CDR1 SGHAT and CDR2 FQDESV (reference sequence). The CDR3 extends over 15 amino acids. V lost 5 bases to trimming and J lost 2 bases; unmatched junction nucleotides: 5. The CDR3 DNA reads as TGTGCCAGCAGCAAAAGCGGGAGCACCTACAATGAGCAGTTCTTC. The encoded protein is CASSKSGSTYNEQFF.

This clone was counted between two and nine times. V usage is TRBV29-1 and J usage is TRBJ2-1, with D tentatively TRBD1 or TRBD2 (6 bases each). The germline V gene has CDR1 SQVTM and CDR2 ANQGSEA. Trimming shortened V by 1 base and J by 2 bases, and 12 bases separated the two germline ends. CDR3 length: 15 amino acids. CDR3 protein: CSVEVWGATYNEQFF. The CDR3, as DNA: TGCAGCGTTGAAGTTTGGGGGGCGACCTACAATGAGCAGTTCTTC.

The chain links TRBV29-1 to TRBJ1-1; tentatively, D is TRBD1 (6 bases). This CDR3 contains 13 residues. V lost 6 bases, J lost 1 base, and 12 bases lay in between. Germline CDR1 and CDR2: SQVTM and ANQGSEA. In DNA form, the CDR3 reads TGCAGCGTGGGGGCCACATCGAACACTGAAGCTTTCTTT. Encoded protein: CSVGATSNTEAFF.

This clone appeared a few times. The J gene is TRBJ2-7, the V gene TRBV4-3; 8 bases align to TRBD1. Trimming took 4 bases from V and 3 from J; bases not matched to a gene: 8. The length of the CDR3 is 15 residues. Germline V CDR1 and CDR2: LGHNA, YSLEER. The CDR3 nucleotides are TGCGCCAGCAGCCGTGGTCCAGGGGGCCTCTACGAGCAGTACTTC. This codes for CASSRGPGGLYEQYF.

The gene calls are TRBV7-9 and TRBJ1-3; D call uncertain. V gave up 7 bases and J gave up 1 base, with 11 bases separating them. Germline lookup yields CDR1 SEHNR and CDR2 FQNEAQ (reference sequence). The CDR3 has 14 amino acids. CDR3 protein: CASTSRGSGNTIYF. CDR3 in DNA: TGTGCCAGCACCTCCCGGGGTTCTGGAAACACCATATATTTT.

This chain links TRBV18 with TRBJ2-3, with unresolved D. Germline values: CDR1 KGHSH, CDR2 LQKENI. Trimming shortened V by 5 bases and J by 5 bases, and 11 bases separated the two germline ends. This CDR3 has 13 amino acids. The CDR3 coding sequence is TGTGCCAGCTCAGCGTTGATGGGAGATACGCAGTATTTT. As protein: CASSALMGDTQYF. Complete variable domain (other parts from reference TRBV18 and TRBJ2-3): NAGVMQNPRHLVRRRGQEARLRCSPMKGHSHVYWYRQLPEEGLKFMVYLQKENIIDESGMPKERFSAEFPKEGPSILRIQQVVRGDSAAYFCASSALMGDTQYFGPGTRLTVL.

The chain carries TRBV29-1 and TRBJ2-7; 8 bases match TRBD1. V trimming: 4 bases; J trimming: 3 bases; junction bases outside the gene matches: 5. From germline, CDR1 is SQVTM and CDR2 ANQGSEA. The CDR3 extends over 13 amino acids. In DNA, the CDR3 is TGCAGCGTTGTGTTTGGACAGGGCTACGAGCAGTACTTC. Residues: CSVVFGQGYEQYF.

This chain connects TRBV11-2 to TRBJ1-2, with 12 bases lining up with TRBD1. The V gene's germline CDR1 is SGHAT and CDR2 FQNNGV. With V trimmed by 5 bases and J by 7 bases, 2 bases remained unmatched. The length of the CDR3 is 13 residues. CDR3 bases: TGTGCCAGCAGCCGGGACAGGGGGCTTGGCTACACCTTC. Its translation is CASSRDRGLGYTF.

V and J are TRBV10-3 and TRBJ2-3; 7 nucleotides line up with TRBD2. The trim removed 6 bases at V and 2 bases at J, leaving 8 bases unmatched. This CDR3 is built from 15 residues. The germline CDR1 and CDR2 sequences are ENHRY and SYGVKD. CDR3 amino acids: CAISPRRGNTDTQYF. CDR3 sequence (DNA): TGTGCCATCAGCCCGCGGCGGGGGAACACAGATACGCAGTATTTT.

The chain has TRBV5-1 and TRBJ2-3, with TRBD2 identical over 7 bases. The length of the CDR3 is 15 residues. Per germline, CDR1 SGHRS and CDR2 YFSETQ. Unmatched junction bases numbered 1, after V lost 0 bases and J lost 0 bases. The CDR3 protein is CASSLGSGSTDTQYF. The CDR3 coding sequence is TGCGCCAGCAGCTTGGGTAGCGGGAGCACAGATACGCAGTATTTT.

There are a few counts of this clone. The chain links TRBV7-7 to TRBJ2-5, with 7 bases matching TRBD1. Germline-derived CDR1 and CDR2 are SSHAT and FNYEAQ (reference sequence). The CDR3 extends over 13 amino acids. J gave up 6 bases and V 5 bases, and 6 bases lay outside the gene matches. CDR3 sequence (DNA): TGTGCCAGCAGCGGACAGGAATTTCAGACCCAGTACTTC. Its protein product is CASSGQEFQTQYF.

This clone was detected many times. The CDR3 protein is CSVSDRDRNQPQHF. The DNA of the CDR3 is TGCAGCGTGTCCGACAGGGATCGCAATCAGCCCCAGCATTTT. This chain links TRBV29-1 with TRBJ1-5, with 7 bases matching TRBD1. The CDR3 contains 14 residues. Germline CDR1 and CDR2: SQVTM and ANQGSEA. The V gene end was trimmed by 6 bases and the J gene end by 2 bases; junction bases not matched to a gene: 7.

The count of this clone is one. The V and J genes are TRBV6-5 and TRBJ2-2; 7 bases fit TRBD1. Germline V CDR1 and CDR2: MNHEY, SVGAGI. The CDR3 spans 12 residues. J lost 7 bases, V lost 5 bases, and 1 base had no gene match. The CDR3, as DNA: TGTGCCAGCAGTCGACAGGGCGGGGAGCTGTTTTTT. This codes for CASSRQGGELFF.

In its sample, this clone was seen a few times. Other DNA sequences in the same sample also yield this CDR3. This chain uses TRBV14 with TRBJ2-5; D ambiguous. Looked up from germline, CDR1 is SGHDN and CDR2 is FVKESK. The CDR3 loop spans 12 amino acids. V gave up 1 base and J gave up 4 bases, with 4 bases separating them. The CDR3 DNA sequence: TGTGCCAGCAGCCAAGTCCCAGAGACCCAGTACTTC. Translated: CASSQVPETQYF.

J is TRBJ2-3 and V is TRBV9; no clear D gene. The length of the CDR3 is 15 residues. Per the germline V gene, CDR1 is SGDLS and CDR2 is YYNGEE. The V and J ends lost 0 bases and 2 bases respectively, with 10 bases between them. The CDR3 spells CASSVGVTDTDTQYF. CDR3 in DNA: TGTGCCAGCAGCGTAGGAGTTACAGACACAGATACGCAGTATTTT.

This clone was observed a few times. This chain joins TRBV20-1 and TRBJ2-3; D call uncertain. Trimming removed 6 bases from V and 6 bases from J, with 7 bases in between. This CDR3 region has 10 residues. Germline CDR1 DFQATT, CDR2 SNEGSKA (reference sequence). CDR3 in amino acids: CSAAADTQYF. DNA of the CDR3: TGCAGTGCCGCGGCGGATACGCAGTATTTT.

This clone was counted ten times or more. This chain links TRBV5-5 with TRBJ1-3; no definite D call. Germline-derived CDR1 and CDR2 are SGHKS and YYEKEE (reference sequence). The CDR3 is made up of 12 amino acids. Between the trimmed V and J ends, which lost 1 base and 4 bases, there was a span of 3 bases. CDR3 loop: CASSLRGNTIYF. The CDR3 DNA is TGTGCCAGCAGCTTGCGAGGAAACACCATATATTTT.

The chain recombines TRBV7-9 with TRBJ2-7, with unresolved D. This CDR3 contains 15 residues. Per germline, CDR1 SEHNR and CDR2 FQNEAQ (reference sequence). Trimming stripped 8 bases from V and 8 bases from J, with 25 bases between. CDR3 DNA: TGTGCCAGCGGGGAATGGGCCAGCTCGTCTCGTAAGCAGTACGTC. This codes for CASGEWASSSRKQYV.

This clone occurred a few times. Other DNA variants within this sample encode the same CDR3. V and J are TRBV29-1 and TRBJ2-7; 7 positions match TRBD1. CDR3 length: 13 residues. Germline V lookup: CDR1 SQVTM, CDR2 ANQGSEA. The V gene end was trimmed by 5 bases and the J gene end by 3 bases; junction bases not matched to a gene: 7. CDR3 sequence (DNA): TGCAGCGTTCGACAGGGTCAAGGCTACGAGCAGTACGTC. Encoded protein: CSVRQGQGYEQYV.

This clone was observed a few times. This specimen includes other DNA sequences encoding the same CDR3. The rearrangement uses TRBV29-1 and TRBJ1-2, with 8 bases lining up with TRBD1. Germline CDR1 is SQVTM and CDR2 is ANQGSEA. This CDR3 region has 13 residues. V was pared by 7 bases and J by 7 bases, with 11 bases of the junction left unmatched. DNA for the CDR3: TGCAGCGCTGAGGGACAGGACGCGGGTGGCTACACCTTC. It is translated as CSAEGQDAGGYTF.

The chain joins TRBV29-1 to TRBJ1-2; D not resolved. Germline CDR1 is SQVTM and CDR2 is ANQGSEA. This CDR3 comprises 12 residues. V was trimmed by 1 base and J by 3 bases, leaving 6 bases between them. This chain's CDR3 is CSVEVEDYGYTF. DNA for the CDR3: TGCAGCGTTGAAGTGGAGGACTATGGCTACACCTTC.

This clone has only a few counts. The chain is built from TRBV7-9 and TRBJ2-2, with TRBD2 identical over 7 bases. This CDR3 comprises 15 residues. Looked up from germline, CDR1 is SEHNR and CDR2 is FQNEAQ (reference sequence). Trimming cost V 3 bases and J 1 base; bases outside gene matches: 2. This CDR3 reads CASSFGGRNTGELFF. The CDR3 DNA sequence: TGTGCCAGCAGCTTTGGCGGGAGGAACACCGGGGAGCTGTTTTTT.

The chain recombines TRBV7-9 with TRBJ2-7; TRBD2 matches 8 bases. Germline assignment: CDR1 SEHNR and CDR2 FQNEAQ (reference sequence). The junction had 6 bases not matched to a gene; V was cut back by 5 bases and J by 3 bases. The CDR3 length is 14 residues. The CDR3 sequence is CASSQSGGIYEQYV. The CDR3 DNA follows: TGTGCCAGCAGCCAAAGCGGGGGAATCTACGAGCAGTACGTC.

A few counts support this clone. V usage is TRBV6-5 and J usage is TRBJ2-5, with D unresolved. From germline, CDR1 is MNHEY and CDR2 SVGAGI. The V gene lost 8 bases and the J gene lost 5 bases, with 15 bases spanning the gap. This CDR3 is built from 13 residues. The CDR3, as DNA: TGTGCCAGCTCTTCCATTCCGGAGGAGACCCAGTACTTC. Its protein is CASSSIPEETQYF.

The chain recombines TRBV30 with TRBJ1-5, with no clear D. V lost 0 bases to trimming and J lost 5 bases, with 14 bases between them. In germline, CDR1 is GTSNPN, CDR2 SVGIG (reference sequence). CDR3 length: 15 residues. DNA of the CDR3: TGTGCCTGGAGTGTACTTTGGGGAAGGGATCAGCCCCAGCATTTT. Encoded protein: CAWSVLWGRDQPQHF.